The 26 T cell receptor beta chains below were found in one sample sequenced in a study of cytotoxic CD8 clonotypes in ibrutinib-treated CLL. The method was immunoSEQ multiplex PCR; TCRdb's version includes in-frame clones alone and lacks a portion of them. The profile shows some 100,000 clones, about 58% of them singletons. The sequenced sample was PBMCs, obtained after 24 months of ibrutinib treatment. These TCRs come from a human donor with chronic lymphocytic leukemia.

The rearrangement uses TRBV4-1 and TRBJ1-4; maybe TRBD1 (5 bases). Germline CDR1 MGHRA, CDR2 YSYEKL. The CDR3 sequence is 19 residues long. Trimming took 0 bases from V and 0 from J, leaving 17 bases between them. The CDR3 region is CASSQDGTATLATNEKLFF. CDR3 DNA sequence: TGCGCCAGCAGCCAAGACGGGACGGCCACCCTTGCAACTAATGAAAAACTGTTTTTT.

This clone turned up a few times. The chain links TRBV2 to TRBJ2-5; 11 positions agree with TRBD1. This CDR3 is 15 amino acids long. Trimming cost V 5 bases and J 7 bases; bases outside gene matches: 9. The germline V gene encodes CDR1 SNHLY and CDR2 FYNNEI. Here the CDR3 reads CASSPQDRGQGTQYF. CDR3 nucleotides: TGTGCCAGCAGTCCCCAGGACAGGGGGCAGGGGACCCAGTACTTC.

Turning to this clone: Other nucleotide sequences in the sample specify the same CDR3. In nucleotides, the CDR3 is TGTGCCAGCTCGACAAACTATGGCTACACCTTC. Translating gives CASSTNYGYTF. The J gene is TRBJ1-2, the V gene TRBV18; D is ambiguous. The CDR3 runs 11 residues. The V end was cut by 6 bases, the J end by 2 bases, with 4 bases between. Looked up from germline, CDR1 is KGHSH and CDR2 is LQKENI.

There are a few counts of this clone. J is TRBJ2-2 and V is TRBV7-3; D unresolved. The CDR3 loop spans 15 amino acids. Germline lookup yields CDR1 SGHTA and CDR2 FQGTGA. Deletions cut 5 bases from V and 1 base from J, with 11 bases between. CDR3 coding DNA: TGTGCCAGCAGCCCCATGCCAGGGAACACCGGGGAGCTGTTTTTT. As protein: CASSPMPGNTGELFF.

This chain connects TRBV5-1 to TRBJ2-2, with 11 positions matching TRBD2. The germline gives CDR1 SGHRS, CDR2 YFSETQ. This CDR3 has 19 residues. V was clipped by 6 bases and J by 4 bases; unmatched bases: 17. The CDR3 sequence: CASTLRPPGTSGLTGELFF. CDR3 DNA: TGCGCCAGCACCTTAAGGCCTCCTGGGACTAGCGGCCTCACCGGGGAGCTGTTTTTT.

This chain connects TRBV11-2 to TRBJ2-1; D call uncertain. V shed 3 bases and J shed 4 bases, with 16 bases lying between them. The CDR3 contains 16 residues. CDR1 is SGHAT and CDR2 is FQNNGV in the germline V gene. The CDR3, as DNA: TGTGCCAGCAGCTTTATCGGAATGGGTCTTTACAATGAGCAGTTCTTC. Protein sequence: CASSFIGMGLYNEQFF.

This clone showed up just once. V usage is TRBV19 and J usage is TRBJ1-1; no definite D call. The germline gives CDR1 LNHDA, CDR2 SQIVND (reference sequence). Trimming removed 5 bases at V and 6 bases at J, with 10 bases between. The CDR3 consists of 12 residues. This CDR3 is CASSARGSEAFF. The CDR3 nucleotides read TGTGCCAGTAGTGCCAGAGGATCTGAAGCTTTCTTT.

The chain joins TRBV23-1 to TRBJ1-5; D remains ambiguous. TRBV23-1 is an ORF, with its function uncertain. V shed 6 bases and J shed 0 bases, with 21 bases lying between them. This CDR3 contains 18 residues. Here the CDR3 reads CASRDERWTDYSNQPQHF. Here the CDR3 DNA reads TGCGCCAGCAGGGACGAGAGGTGGACCGATTATAGCAATCAGCCCCAGCATTTT.

The rearrangement joins TRBV30 to TRBJ2-7; tentatively, D is TRBD1 (6 bases). Trimming cost V 0 bases and J 6 bases, with 15 bases left between them. Germline CDR1 and CDR2: GTSNPN and SVGIG (reference sequence). The CDR3 sequence is 14 residues long. In DNA, the CDR3 is TGTGCCTGGAGTGTATCCAGGGGCGGGTCCGAGCAGTACTTC. Amino acid sequence: CAWSVSRGGSEQYF. Combining the CDR3 with reference TRBV30 and TRBJ2-7 gives the whole variable domain SQTIHQWPATLVQPVGSPLSLECTVEGTSNPNLYWYRQAAGRGLQLLFYSVGIGQISSEVPQNLSASRPQDRQFILSSKKLLLSDSGFYLCAWSVSRGGSEQYFGPGTRLTVT.

The chain joins TRBV2 to TRBJ2-3; a possible D gene is TRBD1 (6 bases). V was pared by 6 bases and J by 2 bases, with 15 bases between. The CDR3 is made up of 15 amino acids. The germline CDR1 and CDR2 sequences are SNHLY and FYNNEI. This CDR3 reads CASSRDTLPTDTQYF. The DNA for the CDR3 is TGTGCCAGCAGCCGGGACACTCTGCCCACAGATACGCAGTATTTT.

The chain has TRBV2 and TRBJ1-5; possible D gene TRBD1, 5 bases. The germline V gene has CDR1 SNHLY and CDR2 FYNNEI. This CDR3 is 15 amino acids long. Trimming stripped 6 bases from V and 1 base from J, with 13 bases between. The CDR3 coding sequence is TGTGCCAGCAGCCCCGGGGCGGGAAGCAATCAGCCCCAGCATTTT. Its protein is CASSPGAGSNQPQHF. Variable domain in full (rest from reference TRBV2 and TRBJ1-5): EPEVTQTPSHQVTQMGQEVILRCVPISNHLYFYWYRQILGQKVEFLVSFYNNEISEKSEIFDDQFSVERPDGSNFTLKIRSTKLEDSAMYFCASSPGAGSNQPQHFGDGTRLSIL.

This rearrangement joins TRBV5-4 to TRBJ2-5, with 7 positions matching TRBD2. The CDR3 covers 15 residues. CDR1 and CDR2 from the germline V gene are SGHNT and YYREEE (reference sequence). Trimming at V came to 9 bases and at J to 9 bases, leaving 20 bases not matched to a gene. DNA for the CDR3: TGTGCCACCCAAGAAGAGCGGGGTGGGGTAGGGGCCCAGTACTTC. Translation gives CATQEERGGVGAQYF.

This chain joins TRBV11-3 and TRBJ2-2, with D unresolved. Trimming cost V 5 bases and J 0 bases, with 10 bases left between them. Looked up from germline, CDR1 is SGHNT and CDR2 is YENEEA. This CDR3 has 15 residues. The CDR3 nucleotides are TGTGCCAGCAGCCTTACAGCTTCGAACACCGGGGAGCTGTTTTTT. Protein product: CASSLTASNTGELFF.

The rearrangement links TRBV28 to TRBJ2-2; the match to TRBD1 covers 8 bases. Losses at the gene ends were 5 bases for V and 7 bases for J; bases not matched to a gene: 12. Per the germline V gene, CDR1 is MDHEN and CDR2 is SYDVKM. The CDR3 has 16 amino acids. The CDR3 nucleotides read TGTGCCAGCAGTCCGGAGACAGGGGAACGTGGCGGGGAGCTGTTTTTT. Translated: CASSPETGERGGELFF.

V usage is TRBV9 and J usage is TRBJ1-2; TRBD1 agrees at 8 bases. CDR3 length: 15 residues. V lost 0 bases to trimming and J lost 3 bases; unmatched junction nucleotides: 4. CDR1 is SGDLS, CDR2 YYNGEE, per germline. The CDR3 here is CASSVVADRDYGYTF. For the CDR3, the DNA is TGTGCCAGCAGCGTAGTTGCGGACAGGGACTATGGCTACACCTTC. Together with reference TRBV9 and TRBJ1-2, the CDR3 gives the full variable domain: DSGVTQTPKHLITATGQRVTLRCSPRSGDLSVYWYQQSLDQGLQFLIQYYNGEERAKGNILERFSAQQFPDLHSELNLSSLELGDSALYFCASSVVADRDYGYTFGSGTRLTVV.

The chain is built from TRBV29-1 and TRBJ1-4, with a weak D call TRBD1 (5 bases). CDR1 is SQVTM and CDR2 is ANQGSEA in the germline V gene. This CDR3 has 14 residues. V gave up 5 bases and J gave up 0 bases, with 10 bases separating them. DNA of the CDR3: TGCAGCGTTCAGGGCCGTGCAACTAATGAAAAACTGTTTTTT. Protein product: CSVQGRATNEKLFF.

The CDR3 DNA reads as TGTGCCAGCAGAATCAGCTCGACGGAAAACTATGGCTACACCTTC. Amino acid sequence: CASRISSTENYGYTF. The chain couples TRBV6-6 to TRBJ1-2; D gene unclear. Per the germline V gene, CDR1 is MNHNY and CDR2 is SVGAGI (reference sequence). Trimming took 6 bases from V and 2 from J, leaving 16 bases between them. This CDR3 has 15 residues.

This clone appeared a few times. The rearrangement links TRBV29-1 to TRBJ2-7; the D gene is possibly TRBD2 (6 bases). Trimming took 4 bases from V and 2 from J, leaving 12 bases between them. The CDR3 length is 13 residues. From germline, CDR1 is SQVTM and CDR2 ANQGSEA. The CDR3 nucleotides read TGCAGCGTTGGGAATGGAGGGGCCTACGAGCAGTACTTC. This sequence encodes CSVGNGGAYEQYF.

This sequence joins TRBV25-1 and TRBJ1-3, with D maybe TRBD1 (6 bases). The germline V gene has CDR1 MGHDK and CDR2 SYGVNS. The CDR3 extends over 14 amino acids. CDR3 region: CASGGGAPGNTIYF. DNA for the CDR3: TGTGCTTCGGGGGGGGGCGCCCCTGGAAACACCATATATTTT.

The chain's CDR3 is CASSFEGSDTQYF. DNA for the CDR3: TGCGCCAGCAGCTTTGAGGGTTCAGATACGCAGTATTTT. This chain connects TRBV5-1 to TRBJ2-3, with D possibly matching TRBD2 (5 bases). Germline V gene data show CDR1 as SGHRS and CDR2 as YFSETQ. This CDR3 is built from 13 residues. V dropped 2 bases and J dropped 4 bases, with 8 bases sitting between them. Filled out from reference TRBV5-1 and TRBJ2-3, the complete variable domain reads KAGVTQTPRYLIKTRGQQVTLSCSPISGHRSVSWYQQTPGQGLQFLFEYFSETQRNKGNFPGRFSGRQFSNSRSEMNVSTLELGDSALYLCASSFEGSDTQYFGPGTRLTVL.

The chain has TRBV30 and TRBJ1-1; D call uncertain. Germline V gives CDR1 GTSNPN, CDR2 SVGIG (reference sequence). V was shortened by 7 bases and J by 0 bases, with 9 bases between the two germline ends. CDR3 length: 12 residues. CDR3 nucleotides: TGTGCCTACTCACAGATGAACACTGAAGCTTTCTTT. Residues: CAYSQMNTEAFF.

The chain recombines TRBV30 with TRBJ2-1, with a possible D match to TRBD2 (7 bases). The V end lost 3 bases, the J end lost 6 bases, and 15 bases lay between the germline ends. The CDR3 spans 14 residues. CDR1 is GTSNPN, CDR2 SVGIG, per germline (reference sequence). The CDR3: CAWSPRGGRNEQFF. As DNA, the CDR3 is TGTGCCTGGAGCCCGAGGGGGGGCCGCAATGAGCAGTTCTTC.

V and J are TRBV25-1 and TRBJ1-1, with 7 bases aligning to TRBD1. Germline V gene lookup returns CDR1 MGHDK and CDR2 SYGVNS. Germline trimming cut 4 bases from V and 6 bases from J; bases unmatched to any gene: 5. This CDR3 contains 13 residues. CDR3 region: CASSGQGTSEAFF. CDR3 bases: TGTGCCAGCAGTGGACAGGGAACATCTGAAGCTTTCTTT. Looking up the rest from reference TRBV25-1 and TRBJ1-1 gives the full variable domain: EADIYQTPRYLVIGTGKKITLECSQTMGHDKMYWYQQDPGMELHLIHYSYGVNSTEKGDLSSESTVSRIRTEHFPLTLESARPSHTSQYLCASSGQGTSEAFFGQGTRLTVV.

The genes are TRBV30 and TRBJ1-3; TRBD1 aligns across 8 bases. The CDR3 has 15 residues. V shed 4 bases and J 5 bases; nucleotides not matched to a gene: 10. Per germline, CDR1 GTSNPN and CDR2 SVGIG (reference sequence). The CDR3, as DNA: TGTGCCTGGATCGTTGGGCAGGGGGCTAGAAACACCATATATTTT. Its translation is CAWIVGQGARNTIYF.

This clone showed up just a few times. The V call is TRBV5-5, the J call TRBJ1-2; a possible D gene is TRBD1 (5 bases). Germline-derived CDR1 and CDR2 are SGHKS and YYEKEE (reference sequence). The CDR3 contains 14 residues. V lost 4 bases, J lost 0 bases, and 10 bases lay in between. The CDR3 is CASSHRTANYGYTF. CDR3 DNA: TGTGCCAGCAGCCACAGGACGGCTAACTATGGCTACACCTTC.

The chain links TRBV6-1 to TRBJ1-5, with 8 positions matching TRBD1. Trimming at V came to 10 bases and at J to 5 bases, leaving 10 bases not matched to a gene. Per germline, CDR1 MNHNS and CDR2 SASEGT. The length of the CDR3 is 14 residues. In DNA, the CDR3 is TGTGCCACGAGAGGAGACAGGGGCCATCAGCCCCAGCATTTT. The encoded protein is CATRGDRGHQPQHF.